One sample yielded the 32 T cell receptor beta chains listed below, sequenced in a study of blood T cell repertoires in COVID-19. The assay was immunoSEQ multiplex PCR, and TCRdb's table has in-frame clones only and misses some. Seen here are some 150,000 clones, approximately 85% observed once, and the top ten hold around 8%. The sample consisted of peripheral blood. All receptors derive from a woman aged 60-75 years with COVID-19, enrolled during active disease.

Here the CDR3 reads CASSKETGETGELFF. The CDR3 DNA reads TGTGCCAGTAGTAAGGAGACAGGGGAAACCGGGGAGCTGTTTTTT. J is TRBJ2-2 and V is TRBV19; TRBD1 agrees at 8 bases. The CDR3 has 15 residues. Germline lookup yields CDR1 LNHDA and CDR2 SQIVND (reference sequence). Losses at the gene ends were 4 bases for V and 5 bases for J; bases not matched to a gene: 6.

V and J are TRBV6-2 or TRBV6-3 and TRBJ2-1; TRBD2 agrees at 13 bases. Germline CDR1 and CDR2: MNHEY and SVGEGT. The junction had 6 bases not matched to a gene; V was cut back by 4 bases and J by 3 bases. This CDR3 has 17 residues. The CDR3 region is CASSSRTSGGVYNEQFF. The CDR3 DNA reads TGTGCCAGCAGTTCGAGGACTAGCGGGGGAGTCTACAATGAGCAGTTCTTC.

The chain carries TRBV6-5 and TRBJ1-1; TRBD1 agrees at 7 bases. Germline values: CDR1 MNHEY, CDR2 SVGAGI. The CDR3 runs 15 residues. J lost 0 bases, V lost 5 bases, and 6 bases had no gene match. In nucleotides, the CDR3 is TGTGCCAGCAGTACGTGGGACAGCGTGAACACTGAAGCTTTCTTT. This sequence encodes CASSTWDSVNTEAFF.

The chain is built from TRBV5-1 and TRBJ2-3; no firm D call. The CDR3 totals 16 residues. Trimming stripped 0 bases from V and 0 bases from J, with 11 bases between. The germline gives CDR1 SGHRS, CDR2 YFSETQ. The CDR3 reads CASSLDPRQSTDTQYF. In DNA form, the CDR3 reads TGCGCCAGCAGCTTGGACCCTAGGCAAAGCACAGATACGCAGTATTTT.

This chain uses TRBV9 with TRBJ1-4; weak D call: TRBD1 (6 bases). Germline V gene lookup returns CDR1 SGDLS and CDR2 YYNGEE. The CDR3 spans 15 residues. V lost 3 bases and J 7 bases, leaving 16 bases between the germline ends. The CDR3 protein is CASSASGTITEKLFF. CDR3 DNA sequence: TGTGCCAGCAGCGCATCCGGGACAATCACTGAAAAACTGTTTTTT.

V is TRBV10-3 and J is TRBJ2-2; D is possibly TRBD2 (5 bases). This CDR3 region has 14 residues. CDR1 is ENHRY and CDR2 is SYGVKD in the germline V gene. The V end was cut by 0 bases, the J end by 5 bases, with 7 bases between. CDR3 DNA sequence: TGTGCCATCAGTGAGTCACCGGGGACCGGGGAGCTGTTTTTT. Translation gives CAISESPGTGELFF.

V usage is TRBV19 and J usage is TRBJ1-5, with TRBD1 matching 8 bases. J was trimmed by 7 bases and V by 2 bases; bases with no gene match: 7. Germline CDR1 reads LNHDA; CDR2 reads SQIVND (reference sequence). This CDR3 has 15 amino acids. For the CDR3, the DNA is TGTGCCAGTAGTATAATAGCAGGGGGCTCGCAGCCCCAGCATTTT. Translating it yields CASSIIAGGSQPQHF.

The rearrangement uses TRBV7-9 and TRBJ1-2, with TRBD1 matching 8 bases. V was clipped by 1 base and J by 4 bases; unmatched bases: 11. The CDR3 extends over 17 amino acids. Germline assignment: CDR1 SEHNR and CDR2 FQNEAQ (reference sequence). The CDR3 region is CASSLDGAGGLSYGYTF. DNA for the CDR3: TGTGCCAGCAGCTTAGATGGGGCAGGGGGCTTGAGCTATGGCTACACCTTC.

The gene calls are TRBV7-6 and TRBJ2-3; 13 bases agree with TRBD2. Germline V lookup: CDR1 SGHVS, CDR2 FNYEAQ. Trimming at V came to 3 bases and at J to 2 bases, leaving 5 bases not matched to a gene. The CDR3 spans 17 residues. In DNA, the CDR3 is TGTGCCAGCAGCTTGTCCACTAGCGGGGGGGCCACAGATACGCAGTATTTT. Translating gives CASSLSTSGGATDTQYF.

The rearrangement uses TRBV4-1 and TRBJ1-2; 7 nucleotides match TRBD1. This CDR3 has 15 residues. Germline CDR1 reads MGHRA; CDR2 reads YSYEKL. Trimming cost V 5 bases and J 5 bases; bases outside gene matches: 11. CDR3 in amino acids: CASSGDPGQPYGYTF. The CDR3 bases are TGCGCCAGCAGCGGAGATCCGGGACAGCCTTATGGCTACACCTTC.

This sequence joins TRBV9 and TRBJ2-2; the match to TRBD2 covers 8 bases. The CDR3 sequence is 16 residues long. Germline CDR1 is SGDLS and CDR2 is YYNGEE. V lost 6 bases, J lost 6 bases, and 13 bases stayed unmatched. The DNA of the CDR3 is TGTGCCAGCAACCCTACGGGAGGGGCGCTGGCCGGGGAGCTGTTTTTT. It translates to CASNPTGGALAGELFF.

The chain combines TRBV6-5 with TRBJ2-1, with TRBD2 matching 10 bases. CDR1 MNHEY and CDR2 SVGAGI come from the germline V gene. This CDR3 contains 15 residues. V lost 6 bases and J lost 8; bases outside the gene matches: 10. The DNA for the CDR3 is TGTGCCAGCAGCCTCAGAGCGGGGGGGGTCCATGAGCAGTTCTTC. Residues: CASSLRAGGVHEQFF.

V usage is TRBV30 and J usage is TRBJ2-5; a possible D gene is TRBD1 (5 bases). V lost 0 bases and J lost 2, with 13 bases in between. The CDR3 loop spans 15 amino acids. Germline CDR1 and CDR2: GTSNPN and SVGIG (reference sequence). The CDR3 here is CAWSVTDTPQETQYF. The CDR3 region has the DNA TGTGCCTGGAGTGTTACGGACACCCCACAAGAGACCCAGTACTTC.

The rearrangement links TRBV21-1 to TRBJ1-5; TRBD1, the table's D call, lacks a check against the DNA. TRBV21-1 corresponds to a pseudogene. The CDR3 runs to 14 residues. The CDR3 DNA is TGTGCCAGCAGCAAAAAGGGACAGCATCAGCCCCAGCATTTT. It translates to CASSKKGQHQPQHF.

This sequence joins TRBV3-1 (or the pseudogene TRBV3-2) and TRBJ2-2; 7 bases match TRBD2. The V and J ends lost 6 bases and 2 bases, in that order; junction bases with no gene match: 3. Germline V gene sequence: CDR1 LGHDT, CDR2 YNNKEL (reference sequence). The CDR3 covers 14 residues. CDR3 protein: CASRGDYNTGELFF. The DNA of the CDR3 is TGTGCCAGCAGGGGGGACTACAACACCGGGGAGCTGTTTTTT.

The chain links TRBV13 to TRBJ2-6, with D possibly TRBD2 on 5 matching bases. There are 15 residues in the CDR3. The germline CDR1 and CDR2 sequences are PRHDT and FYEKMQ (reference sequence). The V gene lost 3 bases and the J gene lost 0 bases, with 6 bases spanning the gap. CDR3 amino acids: CASSLRDSGANVLTF. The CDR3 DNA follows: TGTGCCAGCAGCTTGAGGGACTCTGGGGCCAACGTCCTGACTTTC.

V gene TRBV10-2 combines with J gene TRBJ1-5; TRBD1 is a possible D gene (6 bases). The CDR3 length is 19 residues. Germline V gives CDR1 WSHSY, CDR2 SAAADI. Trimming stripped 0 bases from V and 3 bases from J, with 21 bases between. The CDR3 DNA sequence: TGCGCCAGCAGTGAGTCATTCAATGTCTTCGGACAGACCAATCAGCCCCAGCATTTT. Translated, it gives CASSESFNVFGQTNQPQHF.

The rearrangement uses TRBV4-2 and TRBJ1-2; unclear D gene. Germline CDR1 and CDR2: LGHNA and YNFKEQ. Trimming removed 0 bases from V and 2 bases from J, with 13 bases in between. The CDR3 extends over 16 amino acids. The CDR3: CASSQDRQAVNYGYTF. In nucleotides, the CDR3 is TGTGCCAGCAGCCAAGATCGGCAGGCCGTCAACTATGGCTACACCTTC.

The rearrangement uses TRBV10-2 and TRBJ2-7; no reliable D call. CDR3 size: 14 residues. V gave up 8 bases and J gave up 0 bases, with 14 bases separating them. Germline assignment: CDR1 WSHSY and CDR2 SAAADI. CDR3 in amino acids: CASRPAGSSYEQYF. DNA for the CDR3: TGCGCCAGCCGACCGGCAGGCAGCTCCTACGAGCAGTACTTC.

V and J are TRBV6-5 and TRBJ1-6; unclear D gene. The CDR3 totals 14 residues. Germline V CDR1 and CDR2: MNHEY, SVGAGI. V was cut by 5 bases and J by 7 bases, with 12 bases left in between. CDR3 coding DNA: TGTGCCAGCAGTCCCTCAGTCTTCAATTCACCCCTCCACTTT. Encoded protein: CASSPSVFNSPLHF.

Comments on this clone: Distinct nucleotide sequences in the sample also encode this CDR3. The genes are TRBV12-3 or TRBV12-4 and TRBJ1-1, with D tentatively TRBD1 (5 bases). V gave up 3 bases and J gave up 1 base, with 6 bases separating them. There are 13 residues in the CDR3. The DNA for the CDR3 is TGTGCCAGCAGTTTTGGACAGAACACTGAAGCTTTCTTT. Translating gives CASSFGQNTEAFF.

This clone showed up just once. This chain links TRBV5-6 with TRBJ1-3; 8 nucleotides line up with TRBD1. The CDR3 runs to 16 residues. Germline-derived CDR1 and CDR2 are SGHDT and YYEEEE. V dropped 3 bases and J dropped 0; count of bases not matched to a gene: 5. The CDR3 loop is CASSWTGRSSGNTIYF. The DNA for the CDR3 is TGTGCCAGCAGCTGGACAGGGAGGAGCTCTGGAAACACCATATATTTT. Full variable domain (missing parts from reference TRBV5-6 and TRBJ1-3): DAGVTQSPTHLIKTRGQQVTLRCSPKSGHDTVSWYQQALGQGPQFIFQYYEEEERQRGNFPDRFSGHQFPNYSSELNVNALLLGDSALYLCASSWTGRSSGNTIYFGEGSWLTVV.

CDR3 region: CASSQGYEQFF. Written as DNA, the CDR3 is TGTGCCAGCAGTCAGGGGTATGAGCAGTTCTTC. This sequence joins TRBV12-3 or TRBV12-4 and TRBJ2-1; a weak D match, TRBD1 (6 bases). The CDR3 is 11 residues long. Trimming took off 5 bases at V and 8 bases at J, with 7 bases between the two ends.

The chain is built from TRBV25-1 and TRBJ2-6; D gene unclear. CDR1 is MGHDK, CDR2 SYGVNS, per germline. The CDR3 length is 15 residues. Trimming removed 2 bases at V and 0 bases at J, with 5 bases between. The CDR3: CASSEPGSGANVLTF. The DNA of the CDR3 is TGTGCCAGCAGTGAACCGGGCTCTGGGGCCAACGTCCTGACTTTC.

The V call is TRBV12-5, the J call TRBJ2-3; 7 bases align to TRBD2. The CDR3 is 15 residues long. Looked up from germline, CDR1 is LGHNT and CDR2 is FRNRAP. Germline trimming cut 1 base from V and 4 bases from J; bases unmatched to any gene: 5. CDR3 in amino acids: CASGLEGLGADTQYF. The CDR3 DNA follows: TGTGCTAGTGGTTTGGAAGGACTAGGGGCAGATACGCAGTATTTT.

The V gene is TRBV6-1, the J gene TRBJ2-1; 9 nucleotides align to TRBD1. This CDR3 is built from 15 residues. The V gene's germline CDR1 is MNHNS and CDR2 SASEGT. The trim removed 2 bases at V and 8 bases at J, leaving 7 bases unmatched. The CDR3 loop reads CASSEMWGQGHEQFF. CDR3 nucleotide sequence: TGTGCCAGCAGTGAAATGTGGGGACAGGGTCATGAGCAGTTCTTC.

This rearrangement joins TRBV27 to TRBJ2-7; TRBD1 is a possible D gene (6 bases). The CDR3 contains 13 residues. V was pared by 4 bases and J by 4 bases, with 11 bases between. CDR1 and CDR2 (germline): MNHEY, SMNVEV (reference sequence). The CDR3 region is CASSYQTGYEQYF. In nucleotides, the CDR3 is TGTGCCAGCAGTTACCAAACAGGGTACGAGCAGTACTTC.

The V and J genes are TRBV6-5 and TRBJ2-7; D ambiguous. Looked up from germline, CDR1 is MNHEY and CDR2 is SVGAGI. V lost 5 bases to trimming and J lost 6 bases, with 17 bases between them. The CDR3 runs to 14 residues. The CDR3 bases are TGTGCCAGCAGTCGCCGAAGCCTGGTTCCCGAGCAGTACTTC. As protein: CASSRRSLVPEQYF.

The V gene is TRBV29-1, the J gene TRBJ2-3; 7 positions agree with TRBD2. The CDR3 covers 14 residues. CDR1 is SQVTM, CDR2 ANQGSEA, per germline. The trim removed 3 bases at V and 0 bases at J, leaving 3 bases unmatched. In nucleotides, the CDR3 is TGCAGCGTTGAGGGGGGGATAAGCACAGATACGCAGTATTTT. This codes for CSVEGGISTDTQYF.

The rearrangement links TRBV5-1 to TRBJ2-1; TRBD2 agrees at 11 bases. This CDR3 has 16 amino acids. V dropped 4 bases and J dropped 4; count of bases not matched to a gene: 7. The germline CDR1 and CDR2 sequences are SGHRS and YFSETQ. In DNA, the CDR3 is TGCGCCAGCAGCCTACAAGGGACTAGCGGATACAATGAGCAGTTCTTC. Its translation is CASSLQGTSGYNEQFF. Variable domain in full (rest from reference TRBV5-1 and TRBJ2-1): KAGVTQTPRYLIKTRGQQVTLSCSPISGHRSVSWYQQTPGQGLQFLFEYFSETQRNKGNFPGRFSGRQFSNSRSEMNVSTLELGDSALYLCASSLQGTSGYNEQFFGPGTRLTVL.

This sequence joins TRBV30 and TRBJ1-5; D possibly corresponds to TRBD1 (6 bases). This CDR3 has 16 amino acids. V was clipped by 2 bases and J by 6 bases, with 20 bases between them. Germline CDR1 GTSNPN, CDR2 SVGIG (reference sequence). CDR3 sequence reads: CAWSRGGLSIGQPQHF. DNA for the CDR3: TGTGCCTGGAGTCGGGGGGGGCTCTCAATCGGTCAGCCCCAGCATTTT. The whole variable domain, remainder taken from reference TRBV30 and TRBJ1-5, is SQTIHQWPATLVQPVGSPLSLECTVEGTSNPNLYWYRQAAGRGLQLLFYSVGIGQISSEVPQNLSASRPQDRQFILSSKKLLLSDSGFYLCAWSRGGLSIGQPQHFGDGTRLSIL.

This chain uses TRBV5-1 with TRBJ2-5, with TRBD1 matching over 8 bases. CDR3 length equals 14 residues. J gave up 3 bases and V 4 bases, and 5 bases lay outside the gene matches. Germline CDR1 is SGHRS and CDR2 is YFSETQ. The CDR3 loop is CASSAQGQEETQYF. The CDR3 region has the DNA TGCGCCAGCAGCGCTCAGGGACAGGAAGAGACCCAGTACTTC.